The 23 T cell receptor beta chains listed next were all sequenced from one sample in a study of cytomegalovirus exposure and HLA in healthy donors. The PCR made use of 60 Vbeta and 13 Jbeta primers. The data were produced by immunoSEQ multiplex PCR, yet TCRdb's version contains in-frame clones alone and is incomplete. The sample carries more than 90,000 clones, roughly 80% recorded once. The sequencing sample was made of PBMCs. The receptor set was obtained from a young man in good health and CMV-seropositive.

This clone has just one count. This sequence joins TRBV2 and TRBJ2-7, with unresolved D. This CDR3 spans 11 amino acids. V lost 5 bases to trimming and J lost 4 bases, with 6 bases between them. CDR1 is SNHLY, CDR2 FYNNEI, per germline. The DNA of the CDR3 is TGTGCCAGCAGTTCCTCTTACGAGCAGTACTTC. It yields the protein CASSSSYEQYF.

The gene calls are TRBV6-1 and TRBJ2-5; TRBD2 agrees at 11 bases. The CDR3 is 16 amino acids. V lost 3 bases, J lost 2 bases, and 5 bases stayed unmatched. Germline V gives CDR1 MNHNS, CDR2 SASEGT. This CDR3 reads CASSESVAGGQETQYF. The CDR3 nucleotides read TGTGCCAGCAGTGAGTCGGTAGCGGGGGGGCAAGAGACCCAGTACTTC.

The chain carries TRBV19 and TRBJ2-7, with 8 nucleotides matching TRBD1. V was pared by 3 bases and J by 3 bases, with 7 bases of the junction left unmatched. CDR3 length: 15 residues. Germline loops: CDR1 LNHDA, CDR2 SQIVND (reference sequence). The CDR3, as DNA: TGTGCCAGTAGTATGGACAGGGCAAGAAACTACGAGCAGTACTTC. This codes for CASSMDRARNYEQYF. The full variable domain, its missing parts supplied by reference TRBV19 and TRBJ2-7, is DGGITQSPKYLFRKEGQNVTLSCEQNLNHDAMYWYRQDPGQGLRLIYYSQIVNDFQKGDIAEGYSVSREKKESFPLTVTSAQKNPTAFYLCASSMDRARNYEQYFGPGTRLTVT.

In DNA form, the CDR3 reads TGTGCCAGCAGTGAACCCTCTGAAGCTTTCTTT. Translated: CASSEPSEAFF. This chain joins TRBV2 and TRBJ1-1; D call uncertain. Germline CDR1 is SNHLY and CDR2 is FYNNEI. The CDR3 totals 11 residues. Trimming removed 2 bases from V and 6 bases from J, with 4 bases in between.

The V and J genes are TRBV5-1 and TRBJ2-5; 7 bases are shared with TRBD2. The junction had 12 bases not matched to a gene; V was cut back by 8 bases and J by 2 bases. CDR1 SGHRS and CDR2 YFSETQ come from the germline V gene. The CDR3 contains 15 residues. The CDR3 loop reads CASSTIPSGQETQYF. In DNA form, the CDR3 reads TGCGCCAGTTCGACCATCCCTAGCGGACAAGAGACCCAGTACTTC.

This clone was detected only once. The V and J genes are TRBV2 and TRBJ2-3; TRBD2 matches at 10 bases. The CDR3 loop spans 14 amino acids. V trimming: 6 bases; J trimming: 6 bases; junction bases outside the gene matches: 6. The germline CDR1 and CDR2 sequences are SNHLY and FYNNEI. The CDR3 sequence is CASSFLAGVDTQYF. CDR3 nucleotide sequence: TGTGCCAGCAGCTTTCTAGCGGGAGTGGATACGCAGTATTTT.

This clone appeared a single time. The chain carries TRBV6-5 and TRBJ1-5, with D hard to call. This CDR3 is 13 amino acids long. CDR1 and CDR2 (germline): MNHEY, SVGAGI. V gave up 6 bases and J gave up 3 bases, with 9 bases separating them. The CDR3 DNA is TGTGCCAGCAGCGAAGAGATCAATCAGCCCCAGCATTTT. Translation: CASSEEINQPQHF.

V gene TRBV5-1 combines with J gene TRBJ2-1; D might be TRBD2 (5 bases). Trimming pared 0 bases from V and 7 bases from J, leaving 11 bases between. The length of the CDR3 is 14 residues. Per the germline V gene, CDR1 is SGHRS and CDR2 is YFSETQ. CDR3 loop: CASSLGETRNEQFF. The CDR3 DNA follows: TGCGCCAGCAGCTTGGGGGAGACACGTAATGAGCAGTTCTTC.

This clone was seen only once. The chain has TRBV7-8 and TRBJ2-7; 7 nucleotides line up with TRBD1. The V gene's germline CDR1 is SGHVS and CDR2 FQNEAQ. The CDR3 runs to 15 residues. The junction had 8 bases not matched to a gene; V was cut back by 2 bases and J by 4 bases. CDR3 DNA: TGTGCCAGCAGCTTATCAAGGGGGCAAGGGTACGAGCAGTACGTC. It translates to CASSLSRGQGYEQYV.

The V gene is TRBV7-8, the J gene TRBJ1-5; D call uncertain. The CDR3 spans 15 residues. V lost 3 bases and J lost 1, with 10 bases in between. From germline, CDR1 is SGHVS and CDR2 FQNEAQ. This CDR3 is CASSFRWPSNQPQHF. The DNA for the CDR3 is TGTGCCAGCAGCTTCAGATGGCCAAGCAATCAGCCCCAGCATTTT.

This clone has more than one count but fewer than ten. The J gene is TRBJ2-7, the V gene TRBV23-1; D unresolved. Being an ORF, TRBV23-1 has a function that is uncertain. The CDR3 loop spans 18 amino acids. Trimming stripped 0 bases from V and 6 bases from J, with 24 bases between. DNA for the CDR3: TGCGCCAGCAGTCAATCCCCCCCTGGTATTGGAGCAGTGACCGAGCAGTACGTC. Encoded protein: CASSQSPPGIGAVTEQYV.

The chain has TRBV5-6 and TRBJ1-4; 7 nucleotides match TRBD1. Germline CDR1 SGHDT, CDR2 YYEEEE. This CDR3 is 14 amino acids long. The ends lost 3 bases at V and 8 bases at J; junction bases unmatched: 7. The CDR3 spells CASSSGTAIEKLFF. The CDR3 DNA follows: TGTGCCAGCAGCTCTGGGACAGCAATCGAAAAACTGTTTTTT.

This chain joins TRBV5-5 and TRBJ2-7; the match to TRBD2 covers 10 bases. V gave up 3 bases and J gave up 0 bases; unmatched junction bases: 3. Germline CDR1 is SGHKS and CDR2 is YYEKEE (reference sequence). This CDR3 comprises 15 residues. CDR3 sequence reads: CASSSRTSGSYEQYV. CDR3 DNA sequence: TGTGCCAGCAGCTCGAGGACTAGCGGCTCCTACGAGCAGTACGTC.

The chain carries TRBV13 and TRBJ1-2; TRBD1 matches 8 bases. The CDR3 covers 16 residues. Germline assignment: CDR1 PRHDT and CDR2 FYEKMQ (reference sequence). J lost 5 bases, V lost 5 bases, and 13 bases had no gene match. For the CDR3, the DNA is TGTGCCAGCAGCCGTCTGACAGGGGCGCTATCGTATGGCTACACCTTC. Translation: CASSRLTGALSYGYTF.

The chain combines TRBV19 with TRBJ2-3; 7 positions match TRBD2. This CDR3 is built from 15 residues. The germline CDR1 and CDR2 sequences are LNHDA and SQIVND (reference sequence). The ends lost 10 bases at V and 1 base at J; junction bases unmatched: 11. The CDR3: CATAKRDEGTDTQYF. Written as DNA, the CDR3 is TGTGCCACCGCTAAGCGGGACGAGGGCACAGATACGCAGTATTTT.

The chain recombines TRBV28 with TRBJ1-1; 8 bases line up with TRBD1. The CDR3 sequence is 14 residues long. Trimming cost V 2 bases and J 8 bases; bases outside gene matches: 7. Germline CDR1 reads MDHEN; CDR2 reads SYDVKM. The DNA of the CDR3 is TGTGCCAGCAGTTTAGCAGGGGGCGCCGCCGAAGCTTTCTTT. Residues: CASSLAGGAAEAFF. Filled out from reference TRBV28 and TRBJ1-1, the complete variable domain reads DVKVTQSSRYLVKRTGEKVFLECVQDMDHENMFWYRQDPGLGLRLIYFSYDVKMKEKGDIPEGYSVSREKKERFSLILESASTNQTSMYLCASSLAGGAAEAFFGQGTRLTVV.

The rearrangement uses TRBV9 and TRBJ2-3, with 9 positions matching TRBD2. V trimming: 1 base; J trimming: 2 bases; junction bases outside the gene matches: 5. Looked up from germline, CDR1 is SGDLS and CDR2 is YYNGEE. This CDR3 has 16 residues. This CDR3 is CASSVTSGGNTDTQYF. In DNA form, the CDR3 reads TGTGCCAGCAGCGTAACGAGCGGGGGGAACACAGATACGCAGTATTTT.

The chain combines TRBV11-2 with TRBJ2-3; TRBD1 agrees at 7 bases. The V segment lost 4 bases and the J segment 11 bases; nucleotides outside the gene matches: 12. The CDR3 extends over 14 amino acids. CDR1 SGHAT and CDR2 FQNNGV come from the germline V gene. The CDR3 loop reads CASSSMTTGSRQYF. The CDR3 region has the DNA TGTGCCAGCAGCTCGATGACGACAGGGTCAAGGCAGTATTTT.

The DNA for the CDR3 is TGTGCCAGCAGACCGCCGGGACAGGCTTACAATGAGCAGTTCTTC. It is translated as CASRPPGQAYNEQFF. This chain uses TRBV6-1 with TRBJ2-1; 8 positions match TRBD1. The CDR3 sequence is 15 residues long. The V gene end was trimmed by 6 bases and the J gene end by 4 bases; junction bases not matched to a gene: 8. Germline CDR1 MNHNS, CDR2 SASEGT.

This chain connects TRBV14 to TRBJ1-5, with 8 bases that match TRBD1. Germline lookup yields CDR1 SGHDN and CDR2 FVKESK. CDR3 length equals 15 residues. The junction had 5 bases not matched to a gene; V was cut back by 0 bases and J by 7 bases. The CDR3 DNA reads TGTGCCAGCAGCCAAGATGCGACAGGGGACCAGCCCCAGCATTTT. This sequence encodes CASSQDATGDQPQHF.

The chain links TRBV11-3 to TRBJ2-5; D not certain. The V and J ends lost 0 bases and 7 bases respectively, with 6 bases between them. The CDR3 is made up of 12 amino acids. Per germline, CDR1 SGHNT and CDR2 YENEEA. The DNA for the CDR3 is TGTGCCAGCAGCTTAGATTCAGTGACCCAGTACTTC. The encoded protein is CASSLDSVTQYF.

The gene calls are TRBV7-2 and TRBJ1-2; D is perhaps TRBD1 (6 bases). The CDR3 is 15 residues long. Germline-derived CDR1 and CDR2 are SGHTA and FQGNSA. V was pared by 1 base and J by 7 bases, with 16 bases between. This CDR3 reads CASSLDWGRSAGYTF. The CDR3 DNA sequence: TGTGCCAGCAGCTTAGATTGGGGGCGAAGTGCTGGCTACACCTTC. Variable domain in full (rest from reference TRBV7-2 and TRBJ1-2): GAGVSQSPSNKVTEKGKDVELRCDPISGHTALYWYRQSLGQGLEFLIYFQGNSAPDKSGLPSDRFSAERTGGSVSTLTIQRTQQEDSAVYLCASSLDWGRSAGYTFGSGTRLTVV.

This clone was seen once. The genes are TRBV5-1 and TRBJ2-5; TRBD2 might be the D (6 bases). There are 14 residues in the CDR3. The V end lost 7 bases, the J end lost 3 bases, and 16 bases lay between the germline ends. Germline CDR1 is SGHRS and CDR2 is YFSETQ. In DNA, the CDR3 is TGCGCCAGCGCCACTCTCACGGGGGAAGAGACCCAGTACTTC. As protein: CASATLTGEETQYF.